A selection of T cell receptor beta chains follows, all from one sample in a study of shared clonotypes between healthy human individuals. Sequenced by immunoSEQ multiplex PCR; TCRdb stores in-frame clones only, minus some. In the table there are approximately 2.5 million clones, 80% to 95% of which are singletons. Specimen: naive CD4+ T cells from PBMCs. These receptors were collected from a man between 18 and 29 years old in good health. Some clones in this sample may be carry-over from other donors' samples. CDR3s leave out the opening cysteine and the closing phenylalanine or tryptophan. D genes are given only for firm matches.

d_gene | v_gene | CDR3aa
TRBD1 | TRBV11-3 | ASSLGRQGGIDEAF
- | TRBV28 | ASSRPPENTGELF
- | TRBV18 | ASSLPRDAGNTIY
- | TRBV10-1 | ASLLGRDSSGNTIY
TRBD1 | TRBV7-9 | ASSYTTGGYTEAF
- | TRBV5-1 | ASSPGGGTVVYEQY
- | TRBV30 | AWSVRGGATQY
TRBD1 | TRBV9 | ASSGSGQRGNTIY
- | TRBV28 | ASNRNTGELF
TRBD1 | TRBV28 | ASRHTGTGGSEAF
TRBD2 | TRBV5-1 | ASSLDAGGTTGELF
- | TRBV9 | ASSVAGARQSNSPLH
TRBD2 | TRBV7-3 | ASSRAGGLYNEQF
TRBD1 | TRBV11-2 | ASSGGQGHYGYT
- | TRBV4-1 | ASSSRGDSNQPQH
TRBD1 | TRBV7-9 | ASSQIPGTENTEAF
- | TRBV19 | ASSTLTYRGYT
- | TRBV19 | ASSRRTGGSSGSYEQF
- | TRBV5-6 | ASSLDQPQH
- | TRBV6-5 | ASTPSRAGRYEQY
- | TRBV2 | ASTPRDQETQY
TRBD1 | TRBV14 | ASSQLRGPGTGELF
- | TRBV11-1 | ASSLRGEQPQH
- | TRBV11-3 | ASSTKQGSEQY
TRBD1 | TRBV13 | ASSAAGGPQLNYGYT
- | TRBV6-1 | ASSTSGYKTDEQF
- | TRBV7-2 | ASSLEWGPINTEAF
TRBD2 | TRBV18 | ASSPLKTSGASDTQY
- | TRBV7-9 | ASSFRGGGEKLF
- | TRBV5-1 | ASSVRSISADTQY
- | TRBV15 | ATSRGDERYGYT
TRBD1 | TRBV6-5 | ASSYRTGTGNTIY
TRBD1 | TRBV28 | ASSTPGQGTDGYT
- | TRBV27 | ASRPGRVYGYT
- | TRBV28 | ASSTPRDGYT
- | TRBV30 | AWSFAPNYGYT
TRBD2 | TRBV14 | ASSRIPGLAAYNEQF
- | TRBV9 | ASSRDSYPSNQPQH
- | TRBV30 | AWGQALDEQY
- | TRBV2 | ASSEDVNTEAF
TRBD1 | TRBV30 | AWSRDRAEEKLF
TRBD2 | TRBV11-2 | ASSLAAGGGSNEQF
- | TRBV18 | ASSPGPILLEQY
- | TRBV18 | ASSPTRTYNEQF
- | TRBV5-1 | ASSLATGPDHEQY
TRBD1 | TRBV6-5 | ASSARGRWETQY
- | TRBV7-9 | ASSLVGAAADTQY
- | TRBV11-3 | ASSFSGGPLTEAF
TRBD1 | TRBV5-8 | ASSPWTGRGAEAF
- | TRBV30 | AWSTGSGANVLT
- | TRBV6-1 | ASSERGGLYGYT
- | TRBV7-9 | ASSLEWGYT
- | TRBV28 | ASSLRVEHEQF